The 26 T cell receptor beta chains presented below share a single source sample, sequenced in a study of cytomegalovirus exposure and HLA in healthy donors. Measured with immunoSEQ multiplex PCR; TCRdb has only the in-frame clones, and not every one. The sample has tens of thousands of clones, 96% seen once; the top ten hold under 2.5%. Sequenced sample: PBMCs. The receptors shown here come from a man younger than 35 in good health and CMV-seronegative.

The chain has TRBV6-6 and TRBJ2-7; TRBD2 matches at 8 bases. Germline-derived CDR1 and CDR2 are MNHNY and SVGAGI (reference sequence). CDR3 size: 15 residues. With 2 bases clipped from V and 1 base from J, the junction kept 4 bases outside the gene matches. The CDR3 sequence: CASSYAGGFSYEQYF. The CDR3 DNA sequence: TGTGCCAGCAGTTACGCGGGAGGCTTTTCCTACGAGCAGTACTTC.

The CDR3 DNA is TGTGCCAGCAGCCAAAGGGGTGCAGGGGGCAACACTGAAGCTTTCTTT. It is translated as CASSQRGAGGNTEAFF. J is TRBJ1-1 and V is TRBV14; 8 nucleotides align to TRBD1. The CDR3 runs 16 residues. The V segment lost 2 bases and the J segment 2 bases; nucleotides outside the gene matches: 7. Germline CDR1 reads SGHDN; CDR2 reads FVKESK.

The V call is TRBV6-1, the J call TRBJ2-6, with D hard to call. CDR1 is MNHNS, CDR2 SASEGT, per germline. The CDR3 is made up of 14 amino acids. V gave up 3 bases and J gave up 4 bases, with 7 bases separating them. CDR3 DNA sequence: TGTGCCAGCAGTGACCGCGCCGGGGCCAACGTCCTGACTTTC. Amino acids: CASSDRAGANVLTF.

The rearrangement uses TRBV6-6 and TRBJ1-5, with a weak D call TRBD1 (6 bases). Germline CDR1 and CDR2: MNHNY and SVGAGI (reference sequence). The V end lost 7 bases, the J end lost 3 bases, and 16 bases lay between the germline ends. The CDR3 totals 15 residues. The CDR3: CASTQGGQTNQPQHF. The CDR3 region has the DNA TGTGCCAGCACCCAAGGAGGACAGACCAATCAGCCCCAGCATTTT.

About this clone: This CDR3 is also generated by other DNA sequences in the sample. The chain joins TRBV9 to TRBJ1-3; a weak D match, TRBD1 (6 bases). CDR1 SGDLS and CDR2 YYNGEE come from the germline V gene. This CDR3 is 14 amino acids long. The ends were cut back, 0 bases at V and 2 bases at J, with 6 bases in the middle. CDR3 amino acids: CASSVDRAGNTIYF. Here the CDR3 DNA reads TGTGCCAGCAGCGTAGACAGGGCTGGAAACACCATATATTTT. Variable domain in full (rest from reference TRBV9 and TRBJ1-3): DSGVTQTPKHLITATGQRVTLRCSPRSGDLSVYWYQQSLDQGLQFLIQYYNGEERAKGNILERFSAQQFPDLHSELNLSSLELGDSALYFCASSVDRAGNTIYFGEGSWLTVV.

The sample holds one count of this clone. The CDR3 loop reads CSVGQGSRAEAFF. The CDR3 DNA reads TGCAGCGTAGGACAGGGGAGTCGGGCTGAAGCTTTCTTT. The rearrangement links TRBV29-1 to TRBJ1-1; 9 bases line up with TRBD1. CDR3 size: 13 residues. The germline V gene encodes CDR1 SQVTM and CDR2 ANQGSEA. V was clipped by 6 bases and J by 6 bases; unmatched bases: 8.

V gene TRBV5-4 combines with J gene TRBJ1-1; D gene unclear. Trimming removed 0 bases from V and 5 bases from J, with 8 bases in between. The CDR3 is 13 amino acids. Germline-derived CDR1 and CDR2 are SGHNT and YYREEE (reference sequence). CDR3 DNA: TGTGCCAGCAGCTTGGCCCGGGAAACTGAAGCTTTCTTT. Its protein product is CASSLARETEAFF.

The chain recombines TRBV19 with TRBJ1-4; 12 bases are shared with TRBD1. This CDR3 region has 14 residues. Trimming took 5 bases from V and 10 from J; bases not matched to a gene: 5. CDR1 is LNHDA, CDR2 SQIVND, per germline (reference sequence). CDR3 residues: CASSVRDRGLKLFF. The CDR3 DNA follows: TGTGCCAGTAGTGTCCGGGACAGGGGGCTAAAACTGTTTTTT.

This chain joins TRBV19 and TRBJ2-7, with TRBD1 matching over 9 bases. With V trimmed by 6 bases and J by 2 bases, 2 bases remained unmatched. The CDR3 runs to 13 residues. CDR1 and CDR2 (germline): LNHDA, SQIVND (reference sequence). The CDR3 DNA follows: TGTGCCAGTAGCCGGGACAGGGCCTACGAGCAGTACTTC. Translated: CASSRDRAYEQYF. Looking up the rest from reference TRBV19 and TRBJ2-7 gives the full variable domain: DGGITQSPKYLFRKEGQNVTLSCEQNLNHDAMYWYRQDPGQGLRLIYYSQIVNDFQKGDIAEGYSVSREKKESFPLTVTSAQKNPTAFYLCASSRDRAYEQYFGPGTRLTVT.

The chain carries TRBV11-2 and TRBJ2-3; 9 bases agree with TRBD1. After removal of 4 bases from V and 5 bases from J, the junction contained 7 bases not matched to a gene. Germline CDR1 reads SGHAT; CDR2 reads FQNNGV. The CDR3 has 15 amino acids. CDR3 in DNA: TGTGCCAGCAGCTCTAGAGGACAGGGGAAAGATACGCAGTATTTT. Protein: CASSSRGQGKDTQYF.

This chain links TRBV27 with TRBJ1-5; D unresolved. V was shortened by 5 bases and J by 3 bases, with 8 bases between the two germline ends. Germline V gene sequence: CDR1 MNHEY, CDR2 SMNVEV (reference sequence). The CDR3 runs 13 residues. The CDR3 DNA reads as TGTGCCAGCAGTCAGGAATTCAATCAGCCCCAGCATTTT. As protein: CASSQEFNQPQHF.

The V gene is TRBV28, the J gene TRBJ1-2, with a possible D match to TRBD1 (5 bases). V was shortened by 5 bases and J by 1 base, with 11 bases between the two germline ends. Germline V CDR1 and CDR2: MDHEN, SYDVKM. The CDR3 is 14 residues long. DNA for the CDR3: TGTGCCAGCAGTCTCACCGACAGTAACTATGGCTACACCTTC. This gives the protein CASSLTDSNYGYTF.

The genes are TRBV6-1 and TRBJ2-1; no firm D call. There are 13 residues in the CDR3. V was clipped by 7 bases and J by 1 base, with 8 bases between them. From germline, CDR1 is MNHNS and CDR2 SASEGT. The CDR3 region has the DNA TGTGCCAGCAAACTACTTTCCTACAATGAGCAGTTCTTC. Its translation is CASKLLSYNEQFF.

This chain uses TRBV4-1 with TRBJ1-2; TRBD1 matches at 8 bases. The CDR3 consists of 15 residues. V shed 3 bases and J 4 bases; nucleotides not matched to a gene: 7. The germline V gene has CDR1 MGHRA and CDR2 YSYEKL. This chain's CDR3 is CASSHLGQAVYGYTF. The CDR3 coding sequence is TGCGCCAGCAGCCACTTGGGACAGGCCGTCTATGGCTACACCTTC.

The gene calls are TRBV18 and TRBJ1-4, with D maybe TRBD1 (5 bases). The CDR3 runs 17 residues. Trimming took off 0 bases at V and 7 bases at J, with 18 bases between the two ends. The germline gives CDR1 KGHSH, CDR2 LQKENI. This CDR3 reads CASSPPRSGQGGEKLFF. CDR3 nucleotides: TGTGCCAGCTCACCACCGAGATCAGGGCAAGGCGGTGAAAAACTGTTTTTT.

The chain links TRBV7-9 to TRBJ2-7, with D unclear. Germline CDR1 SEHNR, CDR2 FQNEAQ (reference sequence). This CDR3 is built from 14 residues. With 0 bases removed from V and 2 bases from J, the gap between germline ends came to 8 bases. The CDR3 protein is CASSLAQRTYEQYF. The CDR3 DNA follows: TGTGCCAGCAGCTTAGCCCAGCGCACCTACGAGCAGTACTTC.

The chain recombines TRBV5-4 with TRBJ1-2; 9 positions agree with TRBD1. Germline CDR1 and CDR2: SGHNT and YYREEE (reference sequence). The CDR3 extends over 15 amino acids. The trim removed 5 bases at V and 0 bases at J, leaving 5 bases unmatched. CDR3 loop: CASRPGQGTNYGYTF. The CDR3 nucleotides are TGTGCCAGCAGGCCGGGACAGGGTACTAACTATGGCTACACCTTC.

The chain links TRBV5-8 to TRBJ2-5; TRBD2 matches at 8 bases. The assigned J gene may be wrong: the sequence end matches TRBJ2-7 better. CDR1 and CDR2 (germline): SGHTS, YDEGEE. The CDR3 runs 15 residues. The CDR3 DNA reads TGTGCCAGCAGCACTCGGCGGACTAGCAGCTACGAGCAGTACTTC. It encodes CASSTRRTSSYEQYF.

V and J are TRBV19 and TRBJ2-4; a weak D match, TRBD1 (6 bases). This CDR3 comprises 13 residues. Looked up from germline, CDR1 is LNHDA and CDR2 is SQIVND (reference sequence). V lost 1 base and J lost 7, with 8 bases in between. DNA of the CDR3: TGTGCCAGTAGTATAGTAGGGGGTAACATTCAGTACTTC. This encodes CASSIVGGNIQYF. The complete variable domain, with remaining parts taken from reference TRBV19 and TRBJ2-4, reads DGGITQSPKYLFRKEGQNVTLSCEQNLNHDAMYWYRQDPGQGLRLIYYSQIVNDFQKGDIAEGYSVSREKKESFPLTVTSAQKNPTAFYLCASSIVGGNIQYFGAGTRLSVL.

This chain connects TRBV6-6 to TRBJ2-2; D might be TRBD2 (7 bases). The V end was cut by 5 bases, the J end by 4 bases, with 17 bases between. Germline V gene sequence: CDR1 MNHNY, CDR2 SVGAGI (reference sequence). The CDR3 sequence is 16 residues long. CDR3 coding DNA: TGTGCCAGCAGTCAAGATCAGGGGAGGGCCACCGGGGAGCTGTTTTTT. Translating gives CASSQDQGRATGELFF.

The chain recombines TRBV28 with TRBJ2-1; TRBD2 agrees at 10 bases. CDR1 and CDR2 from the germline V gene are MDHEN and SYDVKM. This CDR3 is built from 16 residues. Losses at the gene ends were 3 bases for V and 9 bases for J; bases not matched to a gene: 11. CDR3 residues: CASSFWEREGKGEQFF. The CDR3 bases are TGTGCCAGCAGTTTTTGGGAGCGGGAGGGGAAGGGTGAGCAGTTCTTC.

The CDR3 loop is CASSPLDVAGYYEQYF. Here the CDR3 DNA reads TGTGCCAGCAGTCCTCTTGACGTTGCGGGATACTACGAGCAGTACTTC. This sequence joins TRBV25-1 and TRBJ2-7; weak D call: TRBD2 (6 bases). V lost 5 bases to trimming and J lost 3 bases, with 20 bases between them. The CDR3 spans 16 residues. Per the germline V gene, CDR1 is MGHDK and CDR2 is SYGVNS.

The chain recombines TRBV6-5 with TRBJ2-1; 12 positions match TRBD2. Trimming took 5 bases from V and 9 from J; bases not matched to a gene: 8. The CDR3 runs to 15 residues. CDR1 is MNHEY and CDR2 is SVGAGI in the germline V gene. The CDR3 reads CASSTTSGRVSEQFF. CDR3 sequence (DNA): TGTGCCAGCAGTACGACTAGCGGGAGAGTATCTGAGCAGTTCTTC.

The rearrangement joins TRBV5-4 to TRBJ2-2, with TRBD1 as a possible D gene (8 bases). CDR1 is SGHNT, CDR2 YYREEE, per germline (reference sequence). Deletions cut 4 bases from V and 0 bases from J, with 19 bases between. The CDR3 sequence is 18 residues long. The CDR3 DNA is TGTGCCAGCAGCAGGACAGGGAGGGGGGTTGCGAACACCGGGGAGCTGTTTTTT. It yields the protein CASSRTGRGVANTGELFF. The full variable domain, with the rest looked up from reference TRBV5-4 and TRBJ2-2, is ETGVTQSPTHLIKTRGQQVTLRCSSQSGHNTVSWYQQALGQGPQFIFQYYREEENGRGNFPPRFSGLQFPNYSSELNVNALELDDSALYLCASSRTGRGVANTGELFFGEGSRLTVL.

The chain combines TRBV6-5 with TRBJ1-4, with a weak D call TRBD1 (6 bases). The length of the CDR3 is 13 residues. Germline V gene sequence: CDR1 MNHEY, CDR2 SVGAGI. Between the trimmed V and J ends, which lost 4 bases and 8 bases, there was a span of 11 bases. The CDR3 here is CASSSRGREKLFF. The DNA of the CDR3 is TGTGCCAGCAGTTCCAGGGGCCGGGAAAAACTGTTTTTT.

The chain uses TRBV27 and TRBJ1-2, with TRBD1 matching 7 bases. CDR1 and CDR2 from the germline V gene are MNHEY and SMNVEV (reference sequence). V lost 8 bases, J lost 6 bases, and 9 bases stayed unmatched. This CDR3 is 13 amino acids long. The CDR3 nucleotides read TGTGCCAGCCGACCTACAGGGGAGAATGGCTACACCTTC. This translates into CASRPTGENGYTF.